The 27 T cell receptor beta chains reported below all come from one sample, sequenced in a study of cytomegalovirus exposure and HLA in healthy donors. Researchers ran the PCR with 60 Vbeta and 13 Jbeta primers. Libraries were prepared by immunoSEQ multiplex PCR; TCRdb keeps only in-frame clonotypes and omits some of them. The sample consists of over 65,000 clones, more than 60% of them appearing once. The material sequenced was PBMCs. The receptor set was obtained from a man in his forties in good health and CMV-seronegative.

This rearrangement joins TRBV29-1 to TRBJ2-6; D perhaps matches TRBD2 (6 bases). CDR3 length equals 14 residues. The V end was cut by 4 bases, the J end by 2 bases, with 9 bases between. Germline values: CDR1 SQVTM, CDR2 ANQGSEA. The CDR3 region has the DNA TGCAGCGTTGTGTGGGAGGCTGGGGCCAACGTCCTGACTTTC. It codes for CSVVWEAGANVLTF.

The J gene is TRBJ1-1, the V gene TRBV5-1; a weak D match, TRBD1 (5 bases). This CDR3 is built from 16 residues. V was cut by 0 bases and J by 0 bases, with 12 bases left in between. Germline V lookup: CDR1 SGHRS, CDR2 YFSETQ. The CDR3 coding sequence is TGCGCCAGCAGCTTGGATCGGGGGTTTTTGAACACTGAAGCTTTCTTT. Translated: CASSLDRGFLNTEAFF.

The rearrangement joins TRBV5-4 to TRBJ2-3; 10 nucleotides match TRBD2. V was pared by 3 bases and J by 4 bases, with 8 bases of the junction left unmatched. Germline CDR1 is SGHNT and CDR2 is YYREEE (reference sequence). This CDR3 has 16 amino acids. CDR3 DNA sequence: TGTGCCAGCAGCTCCAGGTCTAGCGGGAGATCAGATACGCAGTATTTT. Translating gives CASSSRSSGRSDTQYF.

CDR3 region: CASSQDLGTPLNTEAFF. The CDR3 DNA reads TGCGCCAGCAGCCAAGACCTCGGGACACCCTTGAACACTGAAGCTTTCTTT. This chain links TRBV4-1 with TRBJ1-1; TRBD1 is a possible D gene (6 bases). CDR3 length: 17 amino acids. Germline V gene lookup returns CDR1 MGHRA and CDR2 YSYEKL. V was pared by 0 bases and J by 0 bases, with 14 bases between.

The chain joins TRBV5-1 to TRBJ2-3; D unresolved. Trimming removed 4 bases from V and 1 base from J, with 10 bases in between. CDR1 is SGHRS and CDR2 is YFSETQ in the germline V gene. The CDR3 loop spans 14 amino acids. CDR3 nucleotide sequence: TGCGCCAGCAGCGCGGCTTATCGCACAGATACGCAGTATTTT. Translating it yields CASSAAYRTDTQYF.

The CDR3 coding sequence is TGTGCCAGCAGCCCGACGGGGGGGTCAGGACAGCCCCAGCATTTT. This gives the protein CASSPTGGSGQPQHF. The chain combines TRBV7-9 with TRBJ1-5; TRBD1 might be the D (5 bases). CDR3 length: 15 residues. The V end was cut by 5 bases, the J end by 7 bases, with 18 bases between. Per germline, CDR1 SEHNR and CDR2 FQNEAQ (reference sequence).

This clone was detected a few times. The chain employs TRBV4-1 and TRBJ1-5; weak D call: TRBD1 (6 bases). Trimming cost V 0 bases and J 3 bases, with 9 bases left between them. The CDR3 covers 15 residues. The germline gives CDR1 MGHRA, CDR2 YSYEKL. CDR3 in amino acids: CASSQDGQNNQPQHF. CDR3 in DNA: TGCGCCAGCAGCCAAGATGGACAGAACAATCAGCCCCAGCATTTT.

The chain couples TRBV19 to TRBJ1-5; D is undetermined. This CDR3 region has 15 residues. Between the trimmed V and J ends, which lost 7 bases and 3 bases, there was a span of 16 bases. Germline V CDR1 and CDR2: LNHDA, SQIVND (reference sequence). The CDR3 region is CASTNTPYPNQPQHF. Here the CDR3 DNA reads TGTGCCAGTACCAATACACCATACCCCAATCAGCCCCAGCATTTT. The full variable domain, rest sourced from reference TRBV19 and TRBJ1-5, is DGGITQSPKYLFRKEGQNVTLSCEQNLNHDAMYWYRQDPGQGLRLIYYSQIVNDFQKGDIAEGYSVSREKKESFPLTVTSAQKNPTAFYLCASTNTPYPNQPQHFGDGTRLSIL.

V and J are TRBV27 and TRBJ1-1; D may be TRBD1 (5 bases). The CDR3 consists of 16 residues. Germline V CDR1 and CDR2: MNHEY, SMNVEV (reference sequence). Trimming stripped 5 bases from V and 6 bases from J, with 22 bases between. The CDR3 bases are TGTGCCAGCAGTGGGGGGGGGTTGGTAGGGCACCCTGAAGCTTTCTTT. It encodes CASSGGGLVGHPEAFF.

V and J are TRBV7-9 and TRBJ2-7; TRBD2 might be the D (5 bases). The germline V and J ends were trimmed by 1 base and 3 bases, with 10 bases remaining between them. This CDR3 contains 14 residues. CDR1 and CDR2 (germline): SEHNR, FQNEAQ (reference sequence). In DNA form, the CDR3 reads TGTGCCAGCAGCTTAGTCCCGGGGATCTACGAGCAGTACTTC. Residues: CASSLVPGIYEQYF.

This chain joins TRBV6-5 and TRBJ1-1; 7 bases fit TRBD1. The CDR3 contains 13 residues. Germline V gene sequence: CDR1 MNHEY, CDR2 SVGAGI. Trimming took 6 bases from V and 5 from J; bases not matched to a gene: 6. CDR3 in DNA: TGTGCCAGCAGAACAGGGACAGTTACTGAAGCTTTCTTT. Translation: CASRTGTVTEAFF.

This clone was detected many times. V gene TRBV6-1 combines with J gene TRBJ2-7; 14 bases align to TRBD2. This CDR3 is built from 15 residues. The J segment lost 2 bases and the V segment lost 3 bases, leaving 0 bases of the junction unmatched. CDR1 is MNHNS and CDR2 is SASEGT in the germline V gene. The CDR3 DNA reads TGTGCCAGCAGTGAGGGACTAGCGGGGGCCTACGAGCAGTACTTC. Protein: CASSEGLAGAYEQYF.

The chain has TRBV9 and TRBJ2-2, with TRBD2 identical over 14 bases. The V gene end was trimmed by 4 bases and the J gene end by 10 bases; junction bases not matched to a gene: 6. The CDR3 consists of 15 residues. Germline CDR1 reads SGDLS; CDR2 reads YYNGEE. The CDR3 DNA reads as TGTGCCAGCAGCCCCCGACTAGCGGGGGGGCAGGAGCTGTTTTTT. Translation gives CASSPRLAGGQELFF.

This clone was detected only a few times. CDR3 in DNA: TGCGCCAGCAGCTTGGCCACAGGCGCAACCTACGAGCAGTACTTC. Its translation: CASSLATGATYEQYF. The V call is TRBV5-1, the J call TRBJ2-7, with D possibly TRBD1 on 5 matching bases. Per the germline V gene, CDR1 is SGHRS and CDR2 is YFSETQ. V was cut by 0 bases and J by 2 bases, with 12 bases left in between. The CDR3 is made up of 15 amino acids.

V is TRBV6-1 and J is TRBJ1-1, with 7 nucleotides matching TRBD1. Germline CDR1 reads MNHNS; CDR2 reads SASEGT. The J segment lost 6 bases and the V segment lost 6 bases, leaving 7 bases of the junction unmatched. This CDR3 contains 13 residues. The CDR3 DNA is TGTGCCAGCAGGGCTACAGGGGTCGCTGAAGCTTTCTTT. This gives the protein CASRATGVAEAFF.

V and J are TRBV7-9 and TRBJ1-1; 12 nucleotides agree with TRBD1. The CDR3 length is 16 residues. V trimming: 1 base; J trimming: 7 bases; junction bases outside the gene matches: 7. Germline CDR1 reads SEHNR; CDR2 reads FQNEAQ (reference sequence). This chain's CDR3 is CASSLGWGQGAFEAFF. Here the CDR3 DNA reads TGTGCCAGCAGCTTAGGGTGGGGACAGGGGGCGTTTGAAGCTTTCTTT.

This CDR3 is CASSPRGGWGDEQYF. Written as DNA, the CDR3 is TGTGCCAGCTCACCACGTGGGGGATGGGGGGACGAGCAGTACTTC. The chain employs TRBV18 and TRBJ2-7, with D tentatively TRBD2 (6 bases). Deletions cut 1 base from V and 5 bases from J, with 15 bases between. The V gene's germline CDR1 is KGHSH and CDR2 LQKENI. The CDR3 totals 15 residues.

This sequence joins TRBV10-3 and TRBJ2-2; no reliable D call. The length of the CDR3 is 12 residues. V lost 7 bases and J 6 bases, leaving 9 bases between the germline ends. Germline loops: CDR1 ENHRY, CDR2 SYGVKD. The CDR3: CAIKSSPGELFF. Written as DNA, the CDR3 is TGTGCCATCAAATCCAGTCCCGGGGAGCTGTTTTTT.

CDR3 residues: CASSERERGRTDTQYF. CDR3 sequence (DNA): TGTGCCAGCAGTGAAAGAGAGCGGGGGCGCACAGATACGCAGTATTTT. This sequence joins TRBV2 and TRBJ2-3; 8 nucleotides line up with TRBD2. Germline-derived CDR1 and CDR2 are SNHLY and FYNNEI. The V segment lost 2 bases and the J segment 1 base; nucleotides outside the gene matches: 5. CDR3 size: 16 residues.

V is TRBV6-5 and J is TRBJ1-1; D not resolved. CDR3 size: 13 residues. Trimming cost V 7 bases and J 0 bases, with 9 bases left between them. The germline CDR1 and CDR2 sequences are MNHEY and SVGAGI. This CDR3 reads CASNLQVNTEAFF. DNA of the CDR3: TGTGCCAGCAATCTTCAGGTGAACACTGAAGCTTTCTTT.

The chain links TRBV5-6 to TRBJ1-4, with D uncertain. The CDR3 has 17 residues. Looked up from germline, CDR1 is SGHDT and CDR2 is YYEEEE. Trimming pared 1 base from V and 0 bases from J, leaving 13 bases between. The CDR3 DNA reads TGTGCCAGCAGCTTGCCCAACGGAGTTGCAACTAATGAAAAACTGTTTTTT. Translated: CASSLPNGVATNEKLFF. Variable domain in full (rest from reference TRBV5-6 and TRBJ1-4): DAGVTQSPTHLIKTRGQQVTLRCSPKSGHDTVSWYQQALGQGPQFIFQYYEEEERQRGNFPDRFSGHQFPNYSSELNVNALLLGDSALYLCASSLPNGVATNEKLFFGSGTQLSVL.

The chain recombines TRBV27 with TRBJ1-1; 7 bases fit TRBD1. The CDR3 spans 16 residues. Germline V gene lookup returns CDR1 MNHEY and CDR2 SMNVEV (reference sequence). Trimming took 4 bases from V and 6 from J; bases not matched to a gene: 14. The CDR3 spells CASSYYPTTGMAEAFF. The DNA of the CDR3 is TGTGCCAGCAGTTATTACCCTACGACAGGGATGGCTGAAGCTTTCTTT.

This sequence joins TRBV5-1 and TRBJ2-2, with 13 nucleotides matching TRBD2. Germline values: CDR1 SGHRS, CDR2 YFSETQ. V shed 4 bases and J 5 bases; nucleotides not matched to a gene: 8. CDR3 length equals 17 residues. Here the CDR3 reads CASSIWTSGSGTGELFF. CDR3 DNA sequence: TGCGCCAGCAGCATCTGGACTAGCGGGAGTGGAACCGGGGAGCTGTTTTTT.

The genes are TRBV5-1 and TRBJ2-7; maybe TRBD1 (7 bases). Trimming shortened V by 4 bases and J by 2 bases, and 19 bases separated the two germline ends. Germline V lookup: CDR1 SGHRS, CDR2 YFSETQ. This CDR3 is built from 16 residues. As DNA, the CDR3 is TGCGCCAGCAGCCCGGGGGTCGACAGGGTTACCTACGAGCAGTACTTC. Its protein product is CASSPGVDRVTYEQYF.

The gene calls are TRBV6-6 and TRBJ1-2; D is ambiguous. The CDR3 covers 15 residues. Per the germline V gene, CDR1 is MNHNY and CDR2 is SVGAGI (reference sequence). V lost 6 bases and J lost 0, with 14 bases in between. The CDR3 protein is CASSSLPHTNYGYTF. The CDR3 DNA reads as TGTGCCAGCAGCTCCCTTCCACATACTAACTATGGCTACACCTTC.

V usage is TRBV2 and J usage is TRBJ1-5; no clear D. There are 15 residues in the CDR3. Germline V gives CDR1 SNHLY, CDR2 FYNNEI. Trimming stripped 7 bases from V and 1 base from J, with 14 bases between. CDR3 protein: CASNLAGNSNQPQHF. In nucleotides, the CDR3 is TGTGCCAGCAATCTAGCAGGTAACAGCAATCAGCCCCAGCATTTT.

V usage is TRBV11-2 and J usage is TRBJ1-1; TRBD1 might be the D (5 bases). V was shortened by 6 bases and J by 4 bases, with 24 bases between the two germline ends. CDR1 and CDR2 from the germline V gene are SGHAT and FQNNGV. CDR3 length: 17 amino acids. The DNA of the CDR3 is TGTGCCAGCAGTCCCAGGGTGTTCGGGTTTGAGGTCACTGAAGCTTTCTTT. As protein: CASSPRVFGFEVTEAFF. The complete variable domain, with remaining parts taken from reference TRBV11-2 and TRBJ1-1, reads EAGVAQSPRYKIIEKRQSVAFWCNPISGHATLYWYQQILGQGPKLLIQFQNNGVVDDSQLPKDRFSAERLKGVDSTLKIQPAKLEDSAVYLCASSPRVFGFEVTEAFFGQGTRLTVV.